The entry below gives a single T cell receptor beta chain sequence along with its context. Its antigen is not identified. After constant-region reverse-primer amplification, full-length variable regions underwent semi-nested PCR with Nested Universal Primer A. TCRdb fed the 5' RACE reads into MiXCR, producing one record per CDR3 protein. This sample has some 60,000 distinct CDR3 sequences; 25% to 30% occur once, and the top ten carry about 2.5%. Whole-study findings and limits: In terms of TCR gene usage, tumor memory CD4+ T cells clustered together with blood and lymph node memory CD4+ cells, as well as with lymph node naive CD4+ cells.

Purified naive CD4+ T cells were depleted of CD25+ Tregs. The CDR3 contains 15 residues. The V gene end was trimmed by 0 bases and the J gene end by 4 bases; junction bases not matched to a gene: 5. The germline CDR1 and CDR2 sequences are SGHRS and YFSETQ. J is TRBJ1-2 and V is TRBV5-1; 8 bases map to TRBD1. The TCR comes from a female donor with breast cancer. The specimen sequenced was tumor-infiltrating naive CD4+ T cells sorted from the breast tumor. Subset specified: naive CD4+ T cells, CD4+CD45RA+CD25-. CDR3 residues: CASSLDGQGLYGYTF. CDR3 bases: TGCGCCAGCAGCTTGGATGGACAGGGACTCTATGGCTACACCTTC.